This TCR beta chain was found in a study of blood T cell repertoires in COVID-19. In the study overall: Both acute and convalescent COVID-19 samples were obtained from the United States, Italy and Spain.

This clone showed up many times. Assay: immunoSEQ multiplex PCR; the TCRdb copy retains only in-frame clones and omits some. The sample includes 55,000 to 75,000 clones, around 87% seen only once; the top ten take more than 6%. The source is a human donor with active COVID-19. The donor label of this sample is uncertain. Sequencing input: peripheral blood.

The CDR3 spells CASSLVGGLKPDEQFF. CDR3 DNA sequence: TGCGCCAGCAGCTTGGTAGGGGGCCTCAAACCCGATGAGCAGTTCTTC. The V gene is TRBV5-1, the J gene TRBJ2-1; TRBD1 agrees at 7 bases. Germline loops: CDR1 SGHRS, CDR2 YFSETQ. This CDR3 has 16 residues. V shed 0 bases, J shed 8 bases, and the junction held 11 bases outside the gene matches.